The rows below give T cell receptor beta chains drawn from one sample of a study of cytomegalovirus exposure and HLA in healthy donors. Clones were sequenced by immunoSEQ multiplex PCR, and TCRdb holds only the in-frame ones, with some missing. Of about 140,000 clones listed, 61% are singletons. Sample: PBMCs. The receptors shown here come from a male donor in good health and CMV-seronegative. CDR3s include the opening cysteine and the closing phenylalanine or tryptophan. D genes are given only for firm matches. Size tells how often a clone was seen (once, few, many) or the class of an expanded clone, and some rows leave it out.

CDR3	DNA	J	V	D	size
CASSYLGQVSGNTIYF	TGTGCCAGCAGTTACCTAGGTCAAGTCTCTGGAAACACCATATATTTT	TRBJ1-3	TRBV6-5	NA	NA
CASTRLAGTQETQYF	TGCGCCAGCACACGACTAGCGGGGACCCAAGAGACCCAGTACTTC	TRBJ2-5	TRBV4-1	TRBD2	few
CASSSPGQRSYEQYF	TGTGCCAGCAGTTCGCCAGGACAGAGGTCCTACGAGCAGTACTTC	TRBJ2-7	TRBV27	NA	NA
CASSLVARVNTEAFF	TGTGCCAGCAGCTTAGTCGCTCGGGTGAACACTGAAGCTTTCTTT	TRBJ1-1	TRBV7-2	NA	NA
CASSPQTSDSYEQYF	TGTGCCAGCTCACCACAGACTAGCGACTCCTACGAGCAGTACTTC	TRBJ2-7	TRBV18	TRBD2	NA
CASSQGPTGGSPNEQFF	TGTGCCAGCAGCCAGGGACCGACAGGGGGCAGCCCCAATGAGCAGTTCTTC	TRBJ2-1	TRBV4-2	TRBD1	NA
CASSGLYGTEAFF	TGTGCCAGCAGCGGCTTATACGGCACTGAAGCTTTCTTT	TRBJ1-1	TRBV9	NA	few
CASSEGTGRTEAFF	TGTGCCAGCAGCGAAGGGACAGGGAGAACTGAAGCTTTCTTT	TRBJ1-1	TRBV7-2	TRBD1	NA
CASSQEWRGSEAFF	TGCGCCAGCAGCCAAGAATGGAGGGGATCTGAAGCTTTCTTT	TRBJ1-1	TRBV4-3	NA	NA
CASTRQAGGLSYNEQFF	TGTGCCAGCACCCGACAAGCGGGGGGTCTTTCCTACAATGAGCAGTTCTTC	TRBJ2-1	TRBV5-4	TRBD2	NA
CASSVRTENSPLHF	TGTGCCAGCAGTGTTAGGACAGAGAATTCACCCCTCCACTTT	TRBJ1-6	TRBV2	NA	NA
CASSLVQGPNEQYF	TGTGCCAGCAGCTTAGTACAGGGCCCCAACGAGCAGTACTTC	TRBJ2-7	TRBV7-9	NA	few
CASSYKGVEGNTIYF	TGTGCCAGCAGTTATAAAGGGGTTGAAGGAAACACCATATATTTT	TRBJ1-3	TRBV6-5	NA	NA
CASSPGTGYDEQYF	TGTGCCAGCAGCCCCGGGACAGGGTACGACGAGCAGTACTTC	TRBJ2-7	TRBV5-6	TRBD1	once
CASSKGQGYYEQYF	TGTGCCAGTAGTAAGGGACAGGGCTACTACGAGCAGTACTTC	TRBJ2-7	TRBV19	TRBD1	few
CASTRAPTGQETQYF	TGTGCCAGCACCAGAGCTCCGACAGGCCAAGAGACCCAGTACTTC	TRBJ2-5	TRBV5-6	NA	few
CASSPPGGGGTEAFF	TGTGCCAGCAGTCCCCCGGGAGGCGGGGGCACTGAAGCTTTCTTT	TRBJ1-1	TRBV27	NA	NA
CASRLEGGSTDTQYF	TGCGCCAGCAGGTTGGAGGGGGGGAGCACAGATACGCAGTATTTT	TRBJ2-3	TRBV5-1	NA	NA
CASARTGQSNYGYTF	TGTGCCAGCGCTCGGACAGGGCAGAGTAACTATGGCTACACCTTC	TRBJ1-2	TRBV18	TRBD1	NA
CASSVTGLSNQPQHF	TGTGCCAGTAGTGTCACAGGGTTAAGCAATCAGCCCCAGCATTTT	TRBJ1-5	TRBV19	NA	NA
CASSLISGGQFF	TGTGCCAGCAGCTTAATTAGCGGGGGGCAGTTCTTC	TRBJ2-1	TRBV7-9	TRBD2	NA
CAISLQGENIQYF	TGTGCCATCAGTCTCCAGGGGGAAAACATTCAGTACTTC	TRBJ2-4	TRBV10-3	TRBD1	many
CSVEAGGNTIYF	TGCAGCGTTGAGGCGGGAGGAAACACCATATATTTT	TRBJ1-3	TRBV29-1	NA	few
CASRITGTGEKLFF	TGTGCCAGCAGGATAACAGGGACGGGAGAAAAACTGTTTTTT	TRBJ1-4	TRBV7-2	NA	NA
CASKYVAQGPTNEKLFF	TGCGCCAGCAAATACGTCGCACAGGGGCCAACTAATGAAAAACTGTTTTTT	TRBJ1-4	TRBV5-1	TRBD1	once
CASSPRFDTIYF	TGTGCCAGCAGCCCGAGATTTGACACCATATATTTT	TRBJ1-3	TRBV9	NA	NA
CSGDRGSNEQFF	TGCAGCGGGGACAGGGGGTCGAATGAGCAGTTCTTC	TRBJ2-1	TRBV29-1	TRBD1	NA
CASRRDSYSGANVLTF	TGTGCCAGCCGCCGCGACAGTTACTCTGGGGCCAACGTCCTGACTTTC	TRBJ2-6	TRBV27	NA	NA
CASSLSGTGVSYEQYF	TGTGCCAGCAGTCTCTCCGGGACAGGGGTCTCCTACGAGCAGTACTTC	TRBJ2-7	TRBV2	TRBD1	NA
CASSIGQGSYEQYF	TGTGCCAGTAGTATCGGACAGGGATCCTACGAGCAGTACTTC	TRBJ2-7	TRBV19	TRBD1	NA
CASTQEGPYNEQFF	TGTGCCAGTACACAGGAAGGGCCCTACAATGAGCAGTTCTTC	TRBJ2-1	TRBV7-9	NA	few
CASSLASSGGERQETQYF	TGTGCCAGCAGCTTAGCCTCCAGCGGGGGGGAACGCCAAGAGACCCAGTACTTC	TRBJ2-5	TRBV7-2	TRBD2	NA
CASRDYRGAPSGNTIYF	TGTGCCAGCAGGGATTACAGGGGCGCACCCTCTGGAAACACCATATATTTT	TRBJ1-3	TRBV7-9	TRBD1	NA
CASSLQGVKDTEAFF	TGTGCCAGTAGTTTACAGGGGGTCAAGGACACTGAAGCTTTCTTT	TRBJ1-1	TRBV19	TRBD1	NA
CACLTGAETQYF	TGTGCCTGTCTTACAGGGGCAGAGACCCAGTACTTC	TRBJ2-5	TRBV30	TRBD1	few
CASSRTRLNEQFF	TGTGCCAGCAGTCGGACTAGACTCAATGAGCAGTTCTTC	TRBJ2-1	TRBV6-5	TRBD2	few
CASSATGFSPLHF	TGTGCCAGCAGCGCGACCGGGTTCTCACCCCTCCACTTT	TRBJ1-6	TRBV11-3	NA	NA
CASSLGQGLETQYF	TGTGCCAGCAGTTTAGGACAGGGTTTGGAGACCCAGTACTTC	TRBJ2-5	TRBV27	TRBD1	NA
CASRGGAGTEAFF	TGTGCCAGCAGGGGGGGGGCGGGCACTGAAGCTTTCTTT	TRBJ1-1	TRBV28	NA	few
CASSYPPQETQYF	TGTGCCAGCAGTTACCCTCCCCAAGAGACCCAGTACTTC	TRBJ2-5	TRBV6-6	NA	NA
CSVGQRRLGREQFF	TGCAGCGTGGGACAGAGGCGATTGGGAAGGGAGCAGTTCTTC	TRBJ2-1	TRBV29-1	TRBD1	NA
CASSSMTGVYGYTF	TGTGCCAGCAGTTCTATGACAGGAGTATATGGCTACACCTTC	TRBJ1-2	TRBV28	NA	NA
CASSLDRFNNVGWTEAFF	TGTGCCAGCAGCTTAGACAGGTTCAACAACGTAGGTTGGACTGAAGCTTTCTTT	TRBJ1-1	TRBV7-2	NA	NA
CASSYLRGGNTGELFF	TGTGCCAGTAGTTACCTGAGGGGAGGGAACACCGGGGAGCTGTTTTTT	TRBJ2-2	TRBV19	NA	NA